This T cell receptor (beta chain) was retrieved from a study of T cells in Graves' hyperthyroidism and ophthalmopathy. The source material, RNA transcripts, was used to amplify TCR beta CDR3 regions. A first-round RT-PCR of the TCR CDR3 used the HTBI primer set. TCRdb independently ran MiXCR on the multiplex PCR reads; one entry per CDR3 protein. The data show some 490,000 distinct CDR3 sequences, with around a fifth seen just once and roughly 49% held by the top ten. CDR1 is LGHNT and CDR2 is FRNRAP in the germline V gene. V was clipped by 7 bases and J by 3 bases; unmatched bases: 29. The CDR3 covers 22 residues. This clonotype was detected many times.

The TCR originated in a woman aged 70-85 years with Graves' ophthalmopathy. Sequencing was carried out using blood. The chain combines TRBV12-5 with TRBJ2-1, with 8 bases matching TRBD2. CDR3 DNA sequence: TGTGCTAGTGAACACTGGAGGATGAGAGGGTTGCGGCGGGAGGAAGGCTACAATGAGCAGTTCTTC. As protein: CASEHWRMRGLRREEGYNEQFF. The complete variable domain, with remaining parts taken from reference TRBV12-5 and TRBJ2-1, reads DARVTQTPRHKVTEMGQEVTMRCQPILGHNTVFWYRQTMMQGLELLAYFRNRAPLDDSGMPKDRFSAEMPDATLATLKIQPSEPRDSAVYFCASEHWRMRGLRREEGYNEQFFGPGTRLTVL.